One and the same sample provided the 3 T cell receptor beta chains below, sequenced in a study of T cells after yellow fever vaccination. TCRdb called the 5' RACE reads again in MiXCR, with one record for every CDR3 protein. The repertoire has 150,000 to 200,000 distinct CDR3 sequences, 9.5% to 11% of them found once; the top ten carry 36%. Sequencing used CD8+ T cells sorted from PBMCs, obtained 15 days after the yellow fever booster vaccination. The receptors derive from a man aged 18 to 29 who received the YFV17D yellow fever vaccine.

The V call is TRBV4-1, the J call TRBJ1-2, with no clear D. CDR1 and CDR2 (germline): MGHRA, YSYEKL. CDR3 size: 15 residues. Trimming pared 1 base from V and 0 bases from J, leaving 9 bases between. The DNA of the CDR3 is TGCGCCAGCAGCCAAGCAGTAGGTGCTAACTATGGCTACACCTTC. Translating it yields CASSQAVGANYGYTF.

This clonotype was seen only a few times. This chain joins TRBV4-1 and TRBJ2-5; TRBD2 aligns across 8 bases. Germline CDR1 MGHRA, CDR2 YSYEKL. Trimming cost V 5 bases and J 5 bases; bases outside gene matches: 10. The CDR3 totals 15 residues. The CDR3 DNA is TGCGCCAGCAGCGCCCCGGGGGGGTACGGGGAGACCCAGTACTTC. It yields the protein CASSAPGGYGETQYF.

In this sample, this clonotype turned up a few times. J is TRBJ2-2 and V is TRBV7-9; 10 bases map to TRBD1. V was clipped by 5 bases and J by 5 bases; unmatched bases: 5. Germline CDR1 SEHNR, CDR2 FQNEAQ (reference sequence). The CDR3 totals 15 residues. The CDR3 reads CASSPGTGETGELFF. In DNA, the CDR3 is TGTGCCAGCAGCCCCGGGACAGGGGAGACCGGGGAGCTGTTTTTT.